The 27 T cell receptor beta chains listed next were all sequenced from one sample in a study of T cell responses to AZD1222 COVID-19 vaccine. Sequencing used immunoSEQ multiplex PCR; TCRdb keeps in-frame clones, though not all of them. The sample has approximately 200,000 clones; 87% are singletons. The sample consisted of peripheral blood, taken on day 0 of MenACWY control vaccination. Receptors originate from an adult in good health.

The count of this clone is one. The CDR3 loop reads CASSPLQTSTDTQYF. CDR3 nucleotide sequence: TGTGCCAGCTCACCATTACAAACTAGCACAGATACGCAGTATTTT. V and J are TRBV18 and TRBJ2-3; D is unresolved. V dropped 2 bases and J dropped 0 bases, with 9 bases sitting between them. The length of the CDR3 is 15 residues. Looked up from germline, CDR1 is KGHSH and CDR2 is LQKENI.

The chain combines TRBV27 with TRBJ1-2; D gene ambiguous. The ends were cut back, 5 bases at V and 4 bases at J, with 17 bases in the middle. Germline CDR1 MNHEY, CDR2 SMNVEV (reference sequence). The CDR3 loop spans 15 amino acids. This CDR3 reads CASSITSISGYGYTF. The CDR3 bases are TGTGCCAGCAGTATTACCTCCATATCCGGCTATGGCTACACCTTC.

This sequence joins TRBV18 and TRBJ1-2, with D uncertain. Germline CDR1 and CDR2: KGHSH and LQKENI. The CDR3 totals 14 residues. Trimming stripped 1 base from V and 0 bases from J, with 6 bases between. The CDR3 sequence: CASSPRGANYGYTF. The CDR3 DNA follows: TGTGCCAGCTCACCACGAGGCGCTAACTATGGCTACACCTTC.

The chain couples TRBV12-3 or TRBV12-4 to TRBJ1-2, with D hard to call. The CDR3 loop spans 13 amino acids. V was cut by 5 bases and J by 8 bases, with 15 bases left in between. The CDR3 sequence: CASSLGNGGGYTF. The CDR3 DNA sequence: TGTGCCAGCAGTCTAGGGAACGGCGGCGGCTACACCTTC.

CDR3: CASSPQDRGTEAFF. The CDR3 DNA reads as TGTGCCAGCTCACCACAGGACAGGGGCACTGAAGCTTTCTTT. The chain is built from TRBV18 and TRBJ1-1; 9 positions agree with TRBD1. CDR3 length equals 14 residues. Germline assignment: CDR1 KGHSH and CDR2 LQKENI. Germline trimming cut 1 base from V and 4 bases from J; bases unmatched to any gene: 1.

Note on this clone: This CDR3 is missing its conserved last phenylalanine or tryptophan, likely due to a read error. Because the CDR3's place on the DNA is in doubt, the DNA is left out and the CDR3 is given as listed by TCRdb. This rearrangement joins TRBV7-6 to TRBJ2-7; the D call of TRBD2 is as the table states it, not checked on the DNA. Germline V lookup: CDR1 SGHVS, CDR2 FNYEAQ. Inclusive of both ends, the CDR3 amounts to 15 amino acids. CDR3: CASSSDSRFRSRSPP.

This clone was seen just once. The genes are TRBV9 and TRBJ2-1; TRBD1 might be the D (5 bases). Germline CDR1 is SGDLS and CDR2 is YYNGEE. The CDR3 has 14 amino acids. Trimming pared 3 bases from V and 4 bases from J, leaving 11 bases between. The CDR3 spells CASSAQDIYNEQFF. For the CDR3, the DNA is TGTGCCAGCAGCGCTCAGGACATTTACAATGAGCAGTTCTTC.

V usage is TRBV5-5 and J usage is TRBJ2-7, with 12 positions matching TRBD1. V was clipped by 2 bases and J by 4 bases; unmatched bases: 7. Germline loops: CDR1 SGHKS, CDR2 YYEKEE (reference sequence). The CDR3 has 16 amino acids. CDR3 DNA: TGTGCCAGCAGCTTCGGGACAGGGGGCCTGATTTACGAGCAGTACTTC. Translation: CASSFGTGGLIYEQYF. The variable domain in full, completed from reference TRBV5-5 and TRBJ2-7, reads DAGVTQSPTHLIKTRGQQVTLRCSPISGHKSVSWYQQVLGQGPQFIFQYYEKEERGRGNFPDRFSARQFPNYSSELNVNALLLGDSALYLCASSFGTGGLIYEQYFGPGTRLTVT.

The chain uses TRBV13 and TRBJ2-4; D is unresolved. Per the germline V gene, CDR1 is PRHDT and CDR2 is FYEKMQ (reference sequence). The CDR3 contains 20 residues. V lost 1 base and J lost 0, with 22 bases in between. CDR3 protein: CASSLAGQTRSLLAKNIQYF. CDR3 sequence (DNA): TGTGCCAGCAGCTTAGCCGGCCAAACCAGGAGCCTGCTAGCCAAAAACATTCAGTACTTC. Full variable domain (outside the CDR3, taken from reference TRBV13 and TRBJ2-4): AAGVIQSPRHLIKEKRETATLKCYPIPRHDTVYWYQQGPGQDPQFLISFYEKMQSDKGSIPDRFSAQQFSDYHSELNMSSLELGDSALYFCASSLAGQTRSLLAKNIQYFGAGTRLSVL.

The chain combines TRBV20-1 with TRBJ2-7, with D perhaps matching TRBD1 (6 bases). V was cut by 6 bases and J by 7 bases, with 13 bases left in between. Germline V gene sequence: CDR1 DFQATT, CDR2 SNEGSKA (reference sequence). The CDR3 covers 11 residues. CDR3: CSADRSREQYF. The CDR3 DNA is TGCAGTGCAGACAGGTCTAGGGAGCAGTACTTC.

This rearrangement joins TRBV2 to TRBJ2-5; TRBD1 aligns across 7 bases. Germline loops: CDR1 SNHLY, CDR2 FYNNEI. Losses at the gene ends were 6 bases for V and 2 bases for J; bases not matched to a gene: 9. The CDR3 has 15 amino acids. The CDR3 DNA is TGTGCCAGCAGACCGCGGTGGGGACAGCAAGAGACCCAGTACTTC. Translating it yields CASRPRWGQQETQYF. The full variable domain, its missing parts supplied by reference TRBV2 and TRBJ2-5, is EPEVTQTPSHQVTQMGQEVILRCVPISNHLYFYWYRQILGQKVEFLVSFYNNEISEKSEIFDDQFSVERPDGSNFTLKIRSTKLEDSAMYFCASRPRWGQQETQYFGPGTRLLVL.

The V and J genes are TRBV30 and TRBJ1-6, with D possibly matching TRBD1 (5 bases). There are 16 residues in the CDR3. In germline, CDR1 is GTSNPN, CDR2 SVGIG (reference sequence). Trimming shortened V by 2 bases and J by 0 bases, and 11 bases separated the two germline ends. CDR3 bases: TGTGCCTGGAGTCGACAGTCTCTCTCCTATAATTCACCCCTCCACTTT. It codes for CAWSRQSLSYNSPLHF.

The chain is built from TRBV29-1 and TRBJ2-4, with 10 bases fitting TRBD1. V shed 4 bases and J 7 bases; nucleotides not matched to a gene: 4. Germline V gene sequence: CDR1 SQVTM, CDR2 ANQGSEA. The length of the CDR3 is 13 residues. The CDR3 loop is CSVVWDRGNIQYF. The CDR3 nucleotides read TGCAGCGTTGTTTGGGACAGGGGCAACATTCAGTACTTC.

This chain links TRBV19 with TRBJ2-1; 8 positions match TRBD1. Germline V gene lookup returns CDR1 LNHDA and CDR2 SQIVND (reference sequence). The CDR3 totals 15 residues. V lost 5 bases, J lost 9 bases, and 12 bases stayed unmatched. CDR3 nucleotide sequence: TGTGCCAGTAGTCCCGGGACAGGCGCCGTGAGTGAGCAGTTCTTC. Its protein is CASSPGTGAVSEQFF.

The V and J genes are TRBV28 and TRBJ2-6; D is ambiguous. Trimming took 3 bases from V and 4 from J, leaving 10 bases between them. CDR1 and CDR2 (germline): MDHEN, SYDVKM. The CDR3 covers 15 residues. The DNA for the CDR3 is TGTGCCAGCAGTTTCCGGGCGGTAGGGGCCAACGTCCTGACTTTC. Protein: CASSFRAVGANVLTF.

This clone came up once. The rearrangement links TRBV11-2 to TRBJ2-7; maybe TRBD1 (7 bases). With 5 bases removed from V and 5 bases from J, the gap between germline ends came to 19 bases. This CDR3 has 15 residues. Germline CDR1 is SGHAT and CDR2 is FQNNGV. CDR3 nucleotide sequence: TGTGCCAGCAGCAGAGGGAGCAGGGGGGACGACGAGCAGTACTTC. Its protein is CASSRGSRGDDEQYF.

J is TRBJ1-5 and V is TRBV12-3 or TRBV12-4, with no clear D. This CDR3 comprises 13 residues. V gave up 8 bases and J gave up 2 bases, with 10 bases separating them. CDR3 loop: CASRGTGNQPQHF. CDR3 in DNA: TGTGCCAGCCGGGGAACGGGCAATCAGCCCCAGCATTTT.

The V and J genes are TRBV15 and TRBJ2-4; perhaps D is TRBD1 or TRBD2 (5 bases each). Germline assignment: CDR1 LNHNV and CDR2 YYDKDF (reference sequence). This CDR3 has 14 amino acids. Trimming left V 9 bases short and J 0 bases short, with 12 bases between. Written as DNA, the CDR3 is TGTGCCACAAACTCCGGGACAGCCAAAAACATTCAGTACTTC. This gives the protein CATNSGTAKNIQYF.

This chain connects TRBV7-2 to TRBJ1-5; possible D gene TRBD1, 5 bases. Germline CDR1 SGHTA, CDR2 FQGNSA. The ends were cut back, 4 bases at V and 4 bases at J, with 17 bases in the middle. The CDR3 has 16 amino acids. As DNA, the CDR3 is TGTGCCAGCAGCTCGAGGCGGGGGGGGTCAAATCAGCCCCAGCATTTT. Protein product: CASSSRRGGSNQPQHF.

V and J are TRBV5-6 and TRBJ2-2; 7 bases match TRBD1. Germline V gene data show CDR1 as SGHDT and CDR2 as YYEEEE. The CDR3 is 16 residues long. Losses at the gene ends were 0 bases for V and 6 bases for J; bases not matched to a gene: 8. In DNA form, the CDR3 reads TGTGCCAGCAGCTTGGGACAGGGCCTAGTCCCCGGGGAGCTGTTTTTT. Translated: CASSLGQGLVPGELFF.

This clone was found once. The chain recombines TRBV6-5 with TRBJ1-2; 12 positions match TRBD1. The CDR3 spans 13 residues. The germline gives CDR1 MNHEY, CDR2 SVGAGI. V lost 10 bases, J lost 8 bases, and 8 bases stayed unmatched. Here the CDR3 reads CATTGTGGVGYTF. CDR3 in DNA: TGTGCCACCACCGGGACAGGGGGCGTAGGCTACACCTTC.

V is TRBV7-9 and J is TRBJ1-1; possibly TRBD1 for D (5 bases). Per germline, CDR1 SEHNR and CDR2 FQNEAQ (reference sequence). The CDR3 sequence is 14 residues long. Trimming cost V 2 bases and J 5 bases, with 12 bases left between them. The CDR3 DNA sequence: TGTGCCAGCAGCTTATTGTCTGGGGGGACTGAAGCTTTCTTT. As protein: CASSLLSGGTEAFF. The full variable domain, completed using reference TRBV7-9 and TRBJ1-1, is DTGVSQNPRHKITKRGQNVTFRCDPISEHNRLYWYRQTLGQGPEFLTYFQNEAQLEKSRLLSDRFSAERPKGSFSTLEIQRTEQGDSAMYLCASSLLSGGTEAFFGQGTRLTVV.

The chain employs TRBV19 and TRBJ2-3; 7 bases match TRBD2. Germline-derived CDR1 and CDR2 are LNHDA and SQIVND (reference sequence). CDR3 length: 14 amino acids. V lost 3 bases to trimming and J lost 6 bases; unmatched junction nucleotides: 6. This chain's CDR3 is CASSIAPAGDTQYF. The CDR3 bases are TGTGCCAGTAGTATTGCTCCAGCGGGGGATACGCAGTATTTT.

This chain joins TRBV6-5 and TRBJ2-3; no definite D call. The germline CDR1 and CDR2 sequences are MNHEY and SVGAGI. Trimming shortened V by 2 bases and J by 2 bases, and 11 bases separated the two germline ends. The CDR3 loop spans 15 amino acids. CDR3 protein: CASSYGSPITDTQYF. The CDR3 DNA reads as TGTGCCAGCAGTTACGGGTCCCCCATCACAGATACGCAGTATTTT.

The V and J genes are TRBV6-5 and TRBJ2-2; no definite D call. Trimming took 7 bases from V and 5 from J, leaving 11 bases between them. CDR1 and CDR2 (germline): MNHEY, SVGAGI. This CDR3 comprises 13 residues. As DNA, the CDR3 is TGTGCCAGCACCCCGGGCACGACCGGGGAGCTGTTTTTT. Translated: CASTPGTTGELFF.

The chain couples TRBV4-1 to TRBJ1-1; a possible D gene is TRBD1 (5 bases). Trimming stripped 0 bases from V and 5 bases from J, with 13 bases between. Germline assignment: CDR1 MGHRA and CDR2 YSYEKL. The CDR3 extends over 15 amino acids. CDR3 DNA: TGCGCCAGCAGCCAAGATCTTAGGGGATGGACTGAAGCTTTCTTT. This codes for CASSQDLRGWTEAFF.

This chain connects TRBV4-1 to TRBJ1-1; D is undetermined. Between the trimmed V and J ends, which lost 1 base and 2 bases, there was a span of 8 bases. This CDR3 is built from 14 residues. In germline, CDR1 is MGHRA, CDR2 YSYEKL. CDR3 in amino acids: CASSQVYSNTEAFF. The CDR3 coding sequence is TGCGCCAGCAGCCAAGTTTACAGTAACACTGAAGCTTTCTTT.